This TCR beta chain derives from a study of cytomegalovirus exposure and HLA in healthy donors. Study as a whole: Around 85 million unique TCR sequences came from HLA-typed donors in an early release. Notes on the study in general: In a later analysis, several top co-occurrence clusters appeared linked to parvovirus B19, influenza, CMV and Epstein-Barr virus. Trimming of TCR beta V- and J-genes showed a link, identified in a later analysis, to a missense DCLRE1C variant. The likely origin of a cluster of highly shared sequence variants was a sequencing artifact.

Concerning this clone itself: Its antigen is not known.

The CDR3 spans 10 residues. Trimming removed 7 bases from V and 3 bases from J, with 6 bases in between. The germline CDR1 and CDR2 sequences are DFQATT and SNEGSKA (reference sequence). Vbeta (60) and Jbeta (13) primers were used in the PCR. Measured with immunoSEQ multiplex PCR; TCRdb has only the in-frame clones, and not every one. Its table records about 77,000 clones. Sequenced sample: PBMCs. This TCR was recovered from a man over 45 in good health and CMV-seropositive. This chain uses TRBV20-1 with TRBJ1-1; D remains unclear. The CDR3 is CSVRDTEAFF. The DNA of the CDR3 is TGCAGTGTCCGGGACACTGAAGCTTTCTTT.